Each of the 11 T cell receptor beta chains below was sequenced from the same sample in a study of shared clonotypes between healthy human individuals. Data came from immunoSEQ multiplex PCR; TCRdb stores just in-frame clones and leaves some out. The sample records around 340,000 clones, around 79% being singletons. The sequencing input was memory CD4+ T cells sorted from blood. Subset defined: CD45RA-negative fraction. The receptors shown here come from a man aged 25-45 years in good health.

CDR3 sequence: CASSPLNQPQHF. The DNA of the CDR3 is TGTGCCAGCAGTCCTCTCAATCAGCCCCAGCATTTT. The rearrangement links TRBV27 to TRBJ1-5; D not certain. With 5 bases removed from V and 3 bases from J, the gap between germline ends came to 5 bases. This CDR3 contains 12 residues. CDR1 is MNHEY, CDR2 SMNVEV, per germline (reference sequence).

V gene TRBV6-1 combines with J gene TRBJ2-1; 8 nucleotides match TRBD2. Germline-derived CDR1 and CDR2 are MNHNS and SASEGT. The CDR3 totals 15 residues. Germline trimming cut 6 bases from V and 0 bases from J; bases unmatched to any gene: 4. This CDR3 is CASRPSGSSYNEQFF. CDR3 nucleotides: TGTGCCAGCAGGCCTAGCGGGTCCTCCTACAATGAGCAGTTCTTC.

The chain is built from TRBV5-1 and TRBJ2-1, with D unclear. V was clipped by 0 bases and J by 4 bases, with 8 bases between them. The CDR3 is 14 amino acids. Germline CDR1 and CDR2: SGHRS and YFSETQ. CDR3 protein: CASSLGPQYNEQFF. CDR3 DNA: TGCGCCAGCAGCTTGGGGCCCCAGTACAATGAGCAGTTCTTC.

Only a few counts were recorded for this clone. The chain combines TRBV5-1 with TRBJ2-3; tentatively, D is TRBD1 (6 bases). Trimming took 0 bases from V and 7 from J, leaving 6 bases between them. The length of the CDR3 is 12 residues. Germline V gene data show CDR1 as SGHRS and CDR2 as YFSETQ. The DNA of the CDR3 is TGCGCCAGCAGCTTGGGGGGGCATACGCAGTATTTT. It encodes CASSLGGHTQYF.

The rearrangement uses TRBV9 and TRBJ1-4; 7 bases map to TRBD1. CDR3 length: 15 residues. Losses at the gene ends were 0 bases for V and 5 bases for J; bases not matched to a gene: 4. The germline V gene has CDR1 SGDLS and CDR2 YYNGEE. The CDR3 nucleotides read TGTGCCAGCAGCGTAGGGAGGGGGCGGAATGAAAAACTGTTTTTT. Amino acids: CASSVGRGRNEKLFF.

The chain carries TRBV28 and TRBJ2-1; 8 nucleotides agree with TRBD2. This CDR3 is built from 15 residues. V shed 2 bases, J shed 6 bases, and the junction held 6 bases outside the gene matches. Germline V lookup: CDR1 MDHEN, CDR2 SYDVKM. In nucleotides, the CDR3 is TGTGCCAGCAGTTTAGGAGCGGGAGTACGCAATGAGCAGTTCTTC. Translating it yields CASSLGAGVRNEQFF.

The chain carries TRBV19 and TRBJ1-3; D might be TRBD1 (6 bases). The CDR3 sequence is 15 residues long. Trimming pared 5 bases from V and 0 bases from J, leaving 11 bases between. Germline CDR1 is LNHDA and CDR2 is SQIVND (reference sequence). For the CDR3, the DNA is TGTGCCAGTAGTGCCGACAGGAGCTCTGGAAACACCATATATTTT. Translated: CASSADRSSGNTIYF. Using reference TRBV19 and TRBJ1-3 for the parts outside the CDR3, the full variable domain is DGGITQSPKYLFRKEGQNVTLSCEQNLNHDAMYWYRQDPGQGLRLIYYSQIVNDFQKGDIAEGYSVSREKKESFPLTVTSAQKNPTAFYLCASSADRSSGNTIYFGEGSWLTVV.

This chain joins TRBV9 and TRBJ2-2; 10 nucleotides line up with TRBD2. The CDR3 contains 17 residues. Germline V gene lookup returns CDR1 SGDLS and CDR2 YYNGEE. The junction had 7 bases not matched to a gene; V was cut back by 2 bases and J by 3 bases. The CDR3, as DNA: TGTGCCAGCAGCGTTGAACTAGCGGGACCTGACACCGGGGAGCTGTTTTTT. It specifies CASSVELAGPDTGELFF.

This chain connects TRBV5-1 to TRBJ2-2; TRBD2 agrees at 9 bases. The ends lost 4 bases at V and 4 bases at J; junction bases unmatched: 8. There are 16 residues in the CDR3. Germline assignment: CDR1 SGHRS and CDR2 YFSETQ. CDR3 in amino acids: CASSPGASGVTGELFF. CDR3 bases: TGCGCCAGCAGCCCGGGGGCTAGCGGGGTCACCGGGGAGCTGTTTTTT.

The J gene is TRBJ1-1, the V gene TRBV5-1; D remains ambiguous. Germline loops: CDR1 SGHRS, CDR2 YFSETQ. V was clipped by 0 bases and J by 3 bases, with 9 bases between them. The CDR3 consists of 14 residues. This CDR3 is CASSLDSGDTEAFF. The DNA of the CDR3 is TGCGCCAGCAGCTTGGACAGTGGGGACACTGAAGCTTTCTTT.

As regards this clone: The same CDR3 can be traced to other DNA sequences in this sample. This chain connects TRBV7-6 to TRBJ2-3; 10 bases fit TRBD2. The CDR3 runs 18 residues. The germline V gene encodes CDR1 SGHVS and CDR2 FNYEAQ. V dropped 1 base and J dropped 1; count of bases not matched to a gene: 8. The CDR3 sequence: CASSLEASGSRGTDTQYF. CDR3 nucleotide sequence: TGTGCCAGCAGCTTAGAGGCTAGCGGGAGTCGGGGCACAGATACGCAGTATTTT.